The 32 T cell receptor beta chains below all came from one sample that was sequenced in a study of cytomegalovirus exposure and HLA in healthy donors. Produced via immunoSEQ multiplex PCR; TCRdb's table is partial and in-frame only. Of tens of thousands of clones listed, roughly 94% are singletons. Input material: PBMCs. The receptors derive from a young man in good health and CMV-seropositive.

CDR3 sequence (DNA): TGTGCCAGCAGTCGGCAGGGGAACGAGCAGTACTTC. Translation gives CASSRQGNEQYF. The V and J genes are TRBV5-4 and TRBJ2-7; possibly TRBD1 for D (6 bases). Per germline, CDR1 SGHNT and CDR2 YYREEE (reference sequence). With 5 bases removed from V and 5 bases from J, the gap between germline ends came to 11 bases. The length of the CDR3 is 12 residues.

This chain connects TRBV4-1 to TRBJ2-1, with 13 nucleotides matching TRBD2. The CDR3 has 16 amino acids. The junction had 5 bases not matched to a gene; V was cut back by 3 bases and J by 6 bases. Germline CDR1 and CDR2: MGHRA and YSYEKL. The chain's CDR3 is CASSHKGLAGINEQFF. In DNA, the CDR3 is TGCGCCAGCAGCCATAAGGGACTAGCGGGGATCAATGAGCAGTTCTTC.

CDR3 bases: TGCGCCAGCAGCTCGGGGACAGGGAGGTACGAGCAGTACTTC. Amino acids: CASSSGTGRYEQYF. The J gene is TRBJ2-7, the V gene TRBV5-1; 9 bases are shared with TRBD1. CDR3 length: 14 residues. V lost 3 bases and J lost 4; bases outside the gene matches: 5. Germline-derived CDR1 and CDR2 are SGHRS and YFSETQ.

This clone was seen only once. The gene calls are TRBV11-2 and TRBJ2-5, with D possibly TRBD2 on 5 matching bases. Trimming cost V 4 bases and J 7 bases, with 25 bases left between them. CDR3 length equals 17 residues. The germline V gene has CDR1 SGHAT and CDR2 FQNNGV. CDR3 protein: CASSSFAGKQKVWTQYF. CDR3 nucleotides: TGTGCCAGCAGCTCCTTCGCCGGGAAACAGAAGGTGTGGACCCAGTACTTC.

This clone appeared once. The genes are TRBV7-6 and TRBJ2-1; TRBD1 might be the D (7 bases). Germline V gives CDR1 SGHVS, CDR2 FNYEAQ. Trimming took 4 bases from V and 6 from J, leaving 19 bases between them. The CDR3 is 16 residues long. For the CDR3, the DNA is TGTGCCAGCAGCTCCGATCAGGGGGGCTCCCTCAATGAGCAGTTCTTC. This codes for CASSSDQGGSLNEQFF.

V usage is TRBV5-1 and J usage is TRBJ2-7, with 7 bases aligning to TRBD2. Per the germline V gene, CDR1 is SGHRS and CDR2 is YFSETQ. V lost 5 bases and J lost 2; bases outside the gene matches: 13. The CDR3 spans 16 residues. DNA of the CDR3: TGCGCCAGCAGTTATTCCGTGGGGGGGATGACCTACGAGCAGTACTTC. Amino acids: CASSYSVGGMTYEQYF.

In DNA form, the CDR3 reads TGTGCCAGCAGTGAACGGCGGTCTAATGTAGCGTTTTTT. It is translated as CASSERRSNVAFF. V is TRBV6-1 and J is TRBJ1-4; no definite D call. The V end was cut by 2 bases, the J end by 16 bases, with 17 bases between. Germline V gene sequence: CDR1 MNHNS, CDR2 SASEGT. The CDR3 is made up of 13 amino acids.

This clone is a singleton in its sample. The chain has TRBV5-1 and TRBJ1-1; 8 bases line up with TRBD1. This CDR3 is built from 13 residues. Unmatched junction bases numbered 4, after V lost 4 bases and J lost 5 bases. Germline V gives CDR1 SGHRS, CDR2 YFSETQ. CDR3 region: CASSPDRDTEAFF. CDR3 nucleotide sequence: TGCGCCAGCAGCCCGGACAGGGATACTGAAGCTTTCTTT.

This chain links TRBV7-2 with TRBJ1-5; D is ambiguous. V gave up 1 base and J gave up 7 bases, with 11 bases separating them. This CDR3 comprises 14 residues. Germline V CDR1 and CDR2: SGHTA, FQGNSA. The DNA of the CDR3 is TGTGCCAGCAGCTTAGTCGTTCGAGGACAGCCCCAGCATTTT. This sequence encodes CASSLVVRGQPQHF.

This clone was counted a single time. The gene calls are TRBV7-8 and TRBJ2-7, with D possibly matching TRBD1 (5 bases). Deletions cut 0 bases from V and 2 bases from J, with 14 bases between. Germline V gene data show CDR1 as SGHVS and CDR2 as FQNEAQ. This CDR3 is 16 amino acids long. CDR3 DNA sequence: TGTGCCAGCAGCTTAGCGCTGTGGGGCGCGGCCTACGAGCAGTACTTC. Its translation: CASSLALWGAAYEQYF.

The genes are TRBV11-2 and TRBJ1-1; no firm D call. The V end was cut by 3 bases, the J end by 0 bases, with 14 bases between. CDR3 length equals 16 residues. Germline-derived CDR1 and CDR2 are SGHAT and FQNNGV. CDR3 loop: CASSLGRSRMNTEAFF. The CDR3 bases are TGTGCCAGCAGCTTGGGTAGGAGCCGCATGAACACTGAAGCTTTCTTT. Full variable domain (missing parts from reference TRBV11-2 and TRBJ1-1): EAGVAQSPRYKIIEKRQSVAFWCNPISGHATLYWYQQILGQGPKLLIQFQNNGVVDDSQLPKDRFSAERLKGVDSTLKIQPAKLEDSAVYLCASSLGRSRMNTEAFFGQGTRLTVV.

The chain is built from TRBV28 and TRBJ1-1; no clear D gene. The ends were cut back, 3 bases at V and 4 bases at J, with 18 bases in the middle. Germline lookup yields CDR1 MDHEN and CDR2 SYDVKM. There are 16 residues in the CDR3. CDR3 sequence reads: CASSFPKQPLITEAFF. DNA for the CDR3: TGTGCCAGCAGTTTCCCGAAACAACCTCTGATCACTGAAGCTTTCTTT.

To note about this clone: One end of the junction is discordant with germline, which a read error may explain. The chain couples TRBV9 to TRBJ1-4; D is ambiguous. Germline V CDR1 and CDR2: SGDLS, YYNGEE. There are 14 residues in the CDR3. For the CDR3, the DNA is TGTGCCACCAGCCCACCCGGGTCTAATGAAAAACTGTTTTTT. As protein: CATSPPGSNEKLFF.

The chain carries TRBV7-8 and TRBJ1-5; tentative D call: TRBD1 (6 bases). CDR1 and CDR2 from the germline V gene are SGHVS and FQNEAQ. This CDR3 spans 16 amino acids. V was shortened by 1 base and J by 2 bases, with 12 bases between the two germline ends. The CDR3 nucleotides read TGTGCCAGCAGCTTAGAGGCTCGACAGGGCAATCAGCCCCAGCATTTT. Encoded protein: CASSLEARQGNQPQHF.

The rearrangement uses TRBV4-1 and TRBJ2-7; 7 nucleotides align to TRBD2. This CDR3 contains 17 residues. Germline-derived CDR1 and CDR2 are MGHRA and YSYEKL. The V gene end was trimmed by 1 base and the J gene end by 7 bases; junction bases not matched to a gene: 16. CDR3 sequence reads: CASSQGAGVLSTREQYF. CDR3 bases: TGCGCCAGCAGCCAAGGGGCGGGAGTCTTATCAACTCGGGAGCAGTACTTC.

This clone was seen just once. The gene calls are TRBV4-1 and TRBJ2-7, with no clear D. CDR3 size: 13 residues. The germline V gene has CDR1 MGHRA and CDR2 YSYEKL. Trimming took 1 base from V and 3 from J, leaving 7 bases between them. The CDR3 DNA follows: TGCGCCAGCAGCCAAGGCCGAGTCTACGAGCAGTACTTC. This translates into CASSQGRVYEQYF.

The chain recombines TRBV5-1 with TRBJ2-7; 11 nucleotides align to TRBD2. V gave up 1 base and J gave up 2 bases; unmatched junction bases: 5. This CDR3 region has 16 residues. Germline V gene data show CDR1 as SGHRS and CDR2 as YFSETQ. DNA for the CDR3: TGCGCCAGCAGCTTGACTAGCGGGAGAGGTACCTACGAGCAGTACTTC. Amino acids: CASSLTSGRGTYEQYF.

V gene TRBV11-2 combines with J gene TRBJ2-2, with TRBD2 matching 12 bases. The V gene end was trimmed by 7 bases and the J gene end by 6 bases; junction bases not matched to a gene: 6. The germline V gene encodes CDR1 SGHAT and CDR2 FQNNGV. The CDR3 covers 15 residues. DNA of the CDR3: TGTGCCAGCATCCCTAGCGGGGGGGTCCCCGGGGAGCTGTTTTTT. It encodes CASIPSGGVPGELFF.

The gene calls are TRBV6-6 and TRBJ2-7; 7 bases are shared with TRBD1. V lost 5 bases, J lost 2 bases, and 0 bases stayed unmatched. CDR3 length: 12 amino acids. Germline V gives CDR1 MNHNY, CDR2 SVGAGI (reference sequence). The DNA for the CDR3 is TGTGCCAGCAGTAGGGGGCCCTACGAGCAGTACTTC. It codes for CASSRGPYEQYF.

This chain joins TRBV6-6 and TRBJ1-3; D remains unclear. The CDR3 is 13 amino acids. V was cut by 5 bases and J by 1 base, with 6 bases left in between. Germline lookup yields CDR1 MNHNY and CDR2 SVGAGI (reference sequence). The CDR3, as DNA: TGTGCCAGCAGTCAAAATTCTGGAAACACCATATATTTT. It codes for CASSQNSGNTIYF.

This chain links TRBV28 with TRBJ1-2; D not resolved. Germline CDR1 MDHEN, CDR2 SYDVKM. The CDR3 spans 13 residues. V was clipped by 3 bases and J by 5 bases, with 10 bases between them. In DNA form, the CDR3 reads TGTGCCAGCAGTTTCCCCACAGAATATGGCTACACCTTC. Its translation is CASSFPTEYGYTF.

The CDR3 loop reads CASSSGGVSYEQYF. The CDR3 DNA follows: TGCGCCAGCAGTAGCGGGGGTGTCTCCTACGAGCAGTACTTC. V gene TRBV5-1 combines with J gene TRBJ2-7, with TRBD2 matching over 9 bases. Trimming removed 5 bases from V and 0 bases from J; junction bases left unmatched: 3. Germline CDR1 is SGHRS and CDR2 is YFSETQ. This CDR3 region has 14 residues. The full variable domain, rest sourced from reference TRBV5-1 and TRBJ2-7, is KAGVTQTPRYLIKTRGQQVTLSCSPISGHRSVSWYQQTPGQGLQFLFEYFSETQRNKGNFPGRFSGRQFSNSRSEMNVSTLELGDSALYLCASSSGGVSYEQYFGPGTRLTVT.

This clone was recorded at least ten times. The genes are TRBV27 and TRBJ2-3, with TRBD1 as a possible D gene (5 bases). There are 15 residues in the CDR3. Germline V gene data show CDR1 as MNHEY and CDR2 as SMNVEV (reference sequence). V gave up 5 bases and J gave up 1 base, with 13 bases separating them. CDR3 bases: TGTGCCAGCAGTCCGCTCGCAGGGCGCACAGATACGCAGTATTTT. It yields the protein CASSPLAGRTDTQYF.

V is TRBV5-4 and J is TRBJ1-3; 11 positions agree with TRBD1. CDR3 length: 17 amino acids. Unmatched junction bases numbered 5, after V lost 0 bases and J lost 3 bases. Germline V gene data show CDR1 as SGHNT and CDR2 as YYREEE (reference sequence). This CDR3 is CASSLGTGGAVGNTIYF. DNA of the CDR3: TGTGCCAGCAGCTTGGGGACAGGGGGCGCGGTTGGAAACACCATATATTTT.

The chain recombines TRBV5-1 with TRBJ1-4; no reliable D call. Germline CDR1 is SGHRS and CDR2 is YFSETQ. The V end was cut by 1 base, the J end by 0 bases, with 7 bases between. The length of the CDR3 is 15 residues. This chain's CDR3 is CASSLRDATNEKLFF. The CDR3 nucleotides are TGCGCCAGCAGCTTGCGGGATGCAACTAATGAAAAACTGTTTTTT.

The chain links TRBV7-8 to TRBJ2-1, with TRBD2 matching over 11 bases. Germline V CDR1 and CDR2: SGHVS, FQNEAQ. This CDR3 has 14 residues. With V trimmed by 7 bases and J by 7 bases, 6 bases remained unmatched. The CDR3 protein is CASKVAGGSNEQFF. For the CDR3, the DNA is TGTGCCAGCAAAGTAGCGGGAGGGTCGAATGAGCAGTTCTTC.

The V call is TRBV4-2, the J call TRBJ2-1, with 7 nucleotides matching TRBD2. The CDR3 is 15 amino acids. Germline CDR1 and CDR2: LGHNA and YNFKEQ. With 1 base clipped from V and 6 bases from J, the junction kept 6 bases outside the gene matches. CDR3 amino acids: CASSQGAGVSNEQFF. CDR3 bases: TGTGCCAGCAGCCAAGGGGCGGGAGTCTCCAATGAGCAGTTCTTC.

This clone was observed a single time. This chain links TRBV29-1 with TRBJ2-7; a possible D gene is TRBD1 (6 bases). The ends were cut back, 6 bases at V and 0 bases at J, with 18 bases in the middle. The CDR3 spans 15 residues. The germline gives CDR1 SQVTM, CDR2 ANQGSEA. Here the CDR3 DNA reads TGCAGCGTGGGGGCCTCTTCTTTGAGCTCCTACGAGCAGTACTTC. Its translation: CSVGASSLSSYEQYF.

The chain is built from TRBV27 and TRBJ2-6, with 7 bases identical to TRBD1. Germline trimming cut 1 base from V and 1 base from J; bases unmatched to any gene: 1. The CDR3 consists of 16 residues. In germline, CDR1 is MNHEY, CDR2 SMNVEV (reference sequence). The CDR3 protein is CASSLWDSSGANVLTF. CDR3 in DNA: TGTGCCAGCAGTTTATGGGACAGTTCTGGGGCCAACGTCCTGACTTTC.

This clone was seen more than once but under ten times. CDR3 DNA sequence: TGTGCAAGTCGCTTAGGGGGTAGGAGGGGCTACACCTTC. Protein product: CASRLGGRRGYTF. This sequence joins TRBV12-2 and TRBJ1-2. TRBV12-2 is a known pseudogene. The CDR3 consists of 13 residues.

The V and J genes are TRBV7-9 and TRBJ2-1; TRBD2 is a possible D gene (5 bases). The CDR3 is made up of 15 amino acids. In germline, CDR1 is SEHNR, CDR2 FQNEAQ (reference sequence). V lost 5 bases and J 3 bases, leaving 14 bases between the germline ends. CDR3 DNA sequence: TGTGCCAGCAGCCCCCGGGGAAGCGGCTACAATGAGCAGTTCTTC. Residues: CASSPRGSGYNEQFF. Full variable domain (remainder filled in from reference TRBV7-9 and TRBJ2-1): DTGVSQNPRHKITKRGQNVTFRCDPISEHNRLYWYRQTLGQGPEFLTYFQNEAQLEKSRLLSDRFSAERPKGSFSTLEIQRTEQGDSAMYLCASSPRGSGYNEQFFGPGTRLTVL.

J is TRBJ2-3 and V is TRBV5-4; tentatively, D is TRBD2 (7 bases). The length of the CDR3 is 14 residues. V lost 0 bases and J lost 9, with 14 bases in between. Germline V CDR1 and CDR2: SGHNT, YYREEE (reference sequence). The CDR3 reads CASSLEGGHGTQYF. CDR3 in DNA: TGTGCCAGCAGCTTGGAGGGGGGGCACGGAACGCAGTATTTT.